This TCR beta chain was observed in a study of a mutant IDH1 vaccine in newly diagnosed glioma. Study-level information: Vaccines were first given 4-6 weeks after radiotherapy alone, or with temozolomide cycles. Study results and limitations: Alterations occurring in top peripheral T cell clonotypes seemed unrelated to pseudoprogression.

Time point defined: week 11, during vaccination. Vaccination comprised doses that each held 300 ug of mutant IDH1 20-mer peptide, plus topical imiquimod. The donors had new WHO grade 3 or 4 astrocytomas; these were IDH1-mutant and ATRX-lost. Sequencing used immunoSEQ multiplex PCR; TCRdb keeps in-frame clones, though not all of them. Among roughly 130,000 clones listed, about 80% were seen once. Unmatched junction bases numbered 6, after V lost 1 base and J lost 8 bases. The CDR3 runs 15 residues. CDR1 and CDR2 from the germline V gene are MGHRA and YSYEKL. As concerns this clone: Its antigen remains unidentified.

The chain links TRBV4-1 to TRBJ1-4; 8 nucleotides agree with TRBD1. This clonotype originated in a man aged 35 to 55 with glioma. Source: PBMCs, taken from a glioma patient whose treatment included an IDH1 peptide vaccine. The CDR3 DNA is TGCGCCAGCAGCCAAGGGACAGGGTATTTAGAAAAACTGTTTTTT. Protein sequence: CASSQGTGYLEKLFF.